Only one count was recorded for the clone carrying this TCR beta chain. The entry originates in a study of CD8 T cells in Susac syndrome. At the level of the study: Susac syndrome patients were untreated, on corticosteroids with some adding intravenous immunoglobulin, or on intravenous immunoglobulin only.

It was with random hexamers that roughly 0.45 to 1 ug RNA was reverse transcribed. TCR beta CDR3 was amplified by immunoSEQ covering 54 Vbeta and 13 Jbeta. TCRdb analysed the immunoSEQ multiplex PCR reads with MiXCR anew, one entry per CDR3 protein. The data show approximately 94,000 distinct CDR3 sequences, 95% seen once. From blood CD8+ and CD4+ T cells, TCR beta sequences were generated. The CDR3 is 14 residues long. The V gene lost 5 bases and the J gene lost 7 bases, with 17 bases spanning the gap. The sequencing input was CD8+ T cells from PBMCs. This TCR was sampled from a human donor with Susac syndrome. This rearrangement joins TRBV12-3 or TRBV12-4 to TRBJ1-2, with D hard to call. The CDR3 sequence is CASSLGLFLGGYTF. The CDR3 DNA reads TGTGCCAGCAGTCTTGGGTTATTTCTCGGTGGCTACACCTTC.